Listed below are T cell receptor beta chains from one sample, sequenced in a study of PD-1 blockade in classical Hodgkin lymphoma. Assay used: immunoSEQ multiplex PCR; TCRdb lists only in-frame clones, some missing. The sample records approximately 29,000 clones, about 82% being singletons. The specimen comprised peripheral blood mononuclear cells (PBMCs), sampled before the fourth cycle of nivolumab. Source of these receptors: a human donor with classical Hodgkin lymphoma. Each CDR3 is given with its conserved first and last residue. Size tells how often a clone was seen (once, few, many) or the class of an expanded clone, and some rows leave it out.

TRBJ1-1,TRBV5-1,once,CASREGTNTEAFF
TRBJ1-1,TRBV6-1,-,CASSAPGQMNTEAFF
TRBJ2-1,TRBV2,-,CASSEAGLVFEQFF
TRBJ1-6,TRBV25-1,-,CASSVQTGSPLHF
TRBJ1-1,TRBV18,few,CASSPLPRGDTEAFF
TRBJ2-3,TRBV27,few,CASSLGRATDTQYF
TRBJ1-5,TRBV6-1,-,CASSAQAYSNQPQHF
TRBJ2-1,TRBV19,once,CASSIDWAANEQFF
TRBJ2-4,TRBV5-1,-,CASSLPGQPAKNIQYF
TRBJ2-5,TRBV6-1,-,CATRLTLVSGETQYF
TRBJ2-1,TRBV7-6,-,CASSSPTSGGKRGGSYNEQFF
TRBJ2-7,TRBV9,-,CASSPSLYEQYF
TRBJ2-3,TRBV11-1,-,CASSLDPVSRRDTDTQYF
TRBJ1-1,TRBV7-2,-,CASSLRPLYGGTEAFF
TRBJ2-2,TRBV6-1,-,CASRDLVGELFF
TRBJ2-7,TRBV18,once,CASSPWGRAEYF
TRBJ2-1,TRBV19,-,CASSPAKLWGASYNEQFF
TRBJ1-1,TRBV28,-,CASSLYIAPGGGMNTEAFF
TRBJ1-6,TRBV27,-,CASSFWGSPLHF
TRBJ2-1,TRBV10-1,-,CASPTSWTSGYNEQFF
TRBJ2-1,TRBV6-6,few,CASSYSGQKNEQFF
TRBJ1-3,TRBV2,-,CASRKDGNSGNTIYF
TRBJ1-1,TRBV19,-,CASRNWTDKNTEAFF
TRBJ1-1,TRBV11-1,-,CASSLFGLNTEAFF
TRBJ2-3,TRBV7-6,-,CASSLVSTDTQYF
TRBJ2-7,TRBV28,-,CASSYSLGLAGGLGYEQYF
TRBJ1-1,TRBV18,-,CASSYRGVQTEAFF
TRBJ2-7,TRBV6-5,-,CASSVDRSYEQYF
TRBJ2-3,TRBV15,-,CATSRALREGRYTDTQYF
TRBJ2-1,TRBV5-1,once,CASSLAASDSYNEQFF
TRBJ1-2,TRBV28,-,CASNIQGWNGYTF
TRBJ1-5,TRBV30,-,CAWSGGGSNQPQHF
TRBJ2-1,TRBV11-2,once,CASSQYGTTNEQFF
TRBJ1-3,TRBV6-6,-,CASSYRVPGNTIYF
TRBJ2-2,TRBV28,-,CASRRSATGELFF
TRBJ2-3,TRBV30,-,CAWKGLAVPTDTQYF
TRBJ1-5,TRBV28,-,CASRPQYSNQPQHF
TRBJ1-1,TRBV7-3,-,CASSMTRNTEAFF
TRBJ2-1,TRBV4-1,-,CASSQTGLAGGEQFF
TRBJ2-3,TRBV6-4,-,CASSPRDISTDTQYF